This TCR beta chain was found in a study of cytomegalovirus exposure and HLA in healthy donors. Points from the study as a whole: There were several of the most significant clusters that appeared linked to common viral pathogens in a later analysis.

V shed 1 base and J shed 3 bases, with 9 bases lying between them. The CDR3 spans 15 residues. Germline values: CDR1 SGHNT, CDR2 YENEEA. Researchers ran the PCR with 60 Vbeta and 13 Jbeta primers. Clones were read by immunoSEQ multiplex PCR, and TCRdb kept only the in-frame ones, dropping some. This table holds 150,000 to 200,000 clones, 65% to 85% found once. Worth noting for this clone: What it binds is not known.

The sequenced sample was PBMCs. The TCR was taken from a male donor in good health and CMV-seropositive. The chain joins TRBV11-3 to TRBJ2-2; D ambiguous. This CDR3 is CASSLGSSDTGELFF. The CDR3 DNA reads TGTGCCAGCAGCTTAGGGAGCTCCGACACCGGGGAGCTGTTTTTT.